These 24 T cell receptor beta chains came from one sample sequenced in a study of STAT5B mutations in CD4+ large granular lymphocyte leukemia. This table comes from immunoSEQ multiplex PCR, and its TCRdb copy is limited to in-frame clones, with some not included. The sample gives about 40,000 clones, about 88% of which show up once; under 0.4% is in the top ten. Sequencing was performed on CD4+ T cells from blood buffy coats. The source of these receptors is a human donor in good health.

The chain recombines TRBV10-3 with TRBJ2-7; D is uncertain. V lost 2 bases, J lost 0 bases, and 11 bases lay in between. Germline V gives CDR1 ENHRY, CDR2 SYGVKD. CDR3 length: 15 residues. CDR3 DNA: TGTGCCATCAGTGAGAAGGCGGACGGCTCCTACGAGCAGTACTTC. It translates to CAISEKADGSYEQYF.

V and J are TRBV6-5 and TRBJ1-1; 7 positions agree with TRBD1. Trimming took 6 bases from V and 12 from J; bases not matched to a gene: 13. The CDR3 sequence is 13 residues long. Per germline, CDR1 MNHEY and CDR2 SVGAGI. The CDR3 here is CASSYPEQGQTFF. The CDR3 nucleotides read TGTGCCAGCAGCTACCCAGAACAGGGACAGACTTTCTTT.

The chain carries TRBV7-2 and TRBJ2-5; TRBD2 might be the D (5 bases). Trimming pared 1 base from V and 7 bases from J, leaving 10 bases between. Germline V lookup: CDR1 SGHTA, CDR2 FQGNSA. CDR3 length equals 13 residues. CDR3 in DNA: TGTGCCAGCAGCTTAGGGGAGTTGGGGACCCAGTACTTC. Its translation is CASSLGELGTQYF.

The chain carries TRBV19 and TRBJ1-2; weak D call: TRBD1 (6 bases). The V and J ends lost 6 bases and 8 bases respectively, with 13 bases between them. This CDR3 has 12 residues. The germline V gene encodes CDR1 LNHDA and CDR2 SQIVND (reference sequence). As DNA, the CDR3 is TGTGCCAGTAGCGATTACAGGGCCGGCTACACCTTC. Encoded protein: CASSDYRAGYTF.

The chain combines TRBV27 with TRBJ2-1, with D perhaps TRBD1 (6 bases). This CDR3 is 14 amino acids long. Germline CDR1 reads MNHEY; CDR2 reads SMNVEV (reference sequence). V lost 4 bases, J lost 3 bases, and 10 bases lay in between. The CDR3 nucleotides read TGTGCCAGCAGTTCCCCGACAGGCTACAATGAGCAGTTCTTC. It translates to CASSSPTGYNEQFF.

The V call is TRBV6-5, the J call TRBJ1-2, with TRBD1 identical over 8 bases. The CDR3 spans 13 residues. V shed 5 bases, J shed 8 bases, and the junction held 7 bases outside the gene matches. CDR1 is MNHEY, CDR2 SVGAGI, per germline. The CDR3 sequence: CASSEQQGDGYTF. Written as DNA, the CDR3 is TGTGCCAGCAGTGAGCAACAGGGGGACGGCTACACCTTC.

The genes are TRBV7-9 and TRBJ2-2; no definite D call. Germline V lookup: CDR1 SEHNR, CDR2 FQNEAQ (reference sequence). CDR3 length: 14 residues. V was pared by 6 bases and J by 7 bases, with 15 bases between. DNA for the CDR3: TGTGCCAGCAGGGGTGCCAACCCGATCGGGGAGCTGTTTTTT. Amino acids: CASRGANPIGELFF.

The rearrangement links TRBV11-2 to TRBJ1-1, with D uncertain. V shed 5 bases and J shed 7 bases, with 8 bases lying between them. The CDR3 extends over 11 amino acids. Germline V lookup: CDR1 SGHAT, CDR2 FQNNGV. The DNA for the CDR3 is TGTGCCAGCAGCGTAGGCGGTGAAGCTTTCTTT. Its protein is CASSVGGEAFF.

Written as DNA, the CDR3 is TGCAGCGTTGTGGTTGTGTCAGGGGCATCTGAAGCTTTCTTT. The encoded protein is CSVVVVSGASEAFF. The chain has TRBV29-1 and TRBJ1-1, with a weak D call TRBD1 (6 bases). Trimming pared 4 bases from V and 6 bases from J, leaving 18 bases between. Germline values: CDR1 SQVTM, CDR2 ANQGSEA. This CDR3 is built from 14 residues.

The chain joins TRBV11-2 to TRBJ2-5; TRBD1 is a possible D gene (6 bases). The J call is in doubt because the DNA end fits TRBJ2-7 better. The V gene's germline CDR1 is SGHAT and CDR2 FQNNGV. The CDR3 extends over 14 amino acids. CDR3 in DNA: TGTGCCAGCAGCTTAGGCGGACAGTCCTACGAGCAGTACTTC. Translating it yields CASSLGGQSYEQYF.

In its sample, this clone was seen once. The chain links TRBV7-8 to TRBJ1-5; unclear D gene. From germline, CDR1 is SGHVS and CDR2 FQNEAQ. Trimming removed 1 base from V and 1 base from J, with 8 bases in between. This CDR3 spans 15 amino acids. CDR3 bases: TGTGCCAGCAGCTTAGAGAGGTGGAGCAATCAGCCCCAGCATTTT. This gives the protein CASSLERWSNQPQHF.

The CDR3 region is CASSESTGTHYGYTF. The CDR3 coding sequence is TGTGCCAGTAGTGAGTCAACAGGGACCCACTATGGCTACACCTTC. The chain couples TRBV19 to TRBJ1-2; a possible D gene is TRBD1 (6 bases). Deletions cut 5 bases from V and 3 bases from J, with 16 bases between. The CDR3 spans 15 residues. The V gene's germline CDR1 is LNHDA and CDR2 SQIVND (reference sequence).

The chain links TRBV6-5 to TRBJ2-7; maybe TRBD1 (6 bases). From germline, CDR1 is MNHEY and CDR2 SVGAGI. The ends were cut back, 5 bases at V and 2 bases at J, with 16 bases in the middle. The CDR3 has 15 residues. DNA of the CDR3: TGTGCCAGCAGTCAGAACAGGGCTTCCACCTACGAGCAGTACTTC. Protein: CASSQNRASTYEQYF.

The chain recombines TRBV29-1 with TRBJ1-4, with D unclear. Trimming removed 4 bases from V and 4 bases from J, with 10 bases in between. Germline values: CDR1 SQVTM, CDR2 ANQGSEA. This CDR3 has 13 residues. Here the CDR3 DNA reads TGCAGCGTTGCGACGGTCATTAATGAAAAACTGTTTTTT. Amino acids: CSVATVINEKLFF.

The rearrangement joins TRBV6-5 to TRBJ1-1; 7 nucleotides agree with TRBD1. Trimming took 7 bases from V and 4 from J; bases not matched to a gene: 9. The length of the CDR3 is 14 residues. In germline, CDR1 is MNHEY, CDR2 SVGAGI. The CDR3 loop reads CASNPTGRITEAFF. The CDR3 DNA sequence: TGTGCCAGCAATCCGACAGGGAGAATCACTGAAGCTTTCTTT.

The CDR3 loop reads CASSQGTSGGGTDTQYF. DNA for the CDR3: TGCGCCAGCAGCCAGGGGACTTCCGGGGGGGGCACAGATACGCAGTATTTT. V is TRBV4-1 and J is TRBJ2-3; 8 bases are shared with TRBD2. CDR1 and CDR2 from the germline V gene are MGHRA and YSYEKL. V lost 3 bases, J lost 1 base, and 9 bases stayed unmatched. The CDR3 totals 17 residues.

The V call is TRBV19, the J call TRBJ2-5; D possibly corresponds to TRBD2 (5 bases). Germline CDR1 is LNHDA and CDR2 is SQIVND (reference sequence). The germline V and J ends were trimmed by 5 bases and 2 bases, with 15 bases remaining between them. The CDR3 runs 15 residues. This CDR3 is CASSFRDGYQETQYF. For the CDR3, the DNA is TGTGCCAGTAGTTTTCGGGATGGGTATCAAGAGACCCAGTACTTC.

This clone has a handful of counts. The chain joins TRBV19 to TRBJ2-7; TRBD1 agrees at 12 bases. V dropped 5 bases and J dropped 7; count of bases not matched to a gene: 9. CDR3 length equals 15 residues. The germline CDR1 and CDR2 sequences are LNHDA and SQIVND (reference sequence). CDR3 nucleotide sequence: TGTGCCAGTAGTCATAGGGGACAGGGGGCTGAGGAGCAGTACTTC. Its protein product is CASSHRGQGAEEQYF.

The V call is TRBV30, the J call TRBJ2-3; TRBD2 matches 9 bases. The germline V gene encodes CDR1 GTSNPN and CDR2 SVGIG (reference sequence). After removal of 0 bases from V and 2 bases from J, the junction contained 3 bases not matched to a gene. The CDR3 has 15 amino acids. CDR3 amino acids: CAWSVSGGSTDTQYF. CDR3 in DNA: TGTGCCTGGAGTGTAAGCGGGGGGTCCACAGATACGCAGTATTTT.

The chain joins TRBV7-9 to TRBJ2-1; tentatively, D is TRBD2 (6 bases). V was clipped by 4 bases and J by 6 bases, with 16 bases between them. The CDR3 extends over 15 amino acids. Germline CDR1 SEHNR, CDR2 FQNEAQ (reference sequence). CDR3 protein: CASSSYIGGTNEQFF. The CDR3 DNA sequence: TGTGCCAGCAGCTCCTACATTGGCGGGACCAATGAGCAGTTCTTC.

The chain uses TRBV7-9 and TRBJ1-4; 7 bases are a match to TRBD1. This CDR3 contains 14 residues. V lost 1 base to trimming and J lost 7 bases; unmatched junction nucleotides: 3. Germline V lookup: CDR1 SEHNR, CDR2 FQNEAQ (reference sequence). The CDR3 bases are TGTGCCAGCAGCTTAGGAAGGGGGCCTGAAAAACTGTTTTTT. Protein: CASSLGRGPEKLFF.

This clone was seen only once. The J gene is TRBJ2-1, the V gene TRBV7-9; D is uncertain. Germline-derived CDR1 and CDR2 are SEHNR and FQNEAQ (reference sequence). Deletions cut 3 bases from V and 9 bases from J, with 3 bases between. The CDR3 consists of 10 residues. This chain's CDR3 is CASSLGEQFF. CDR3 DNA sequence: TGTGCCAGCAGCTTGGGTGAGCAGTTCTTC.

The rearrangement uses TRBV10-3 and TRBJ1-5; D is perhaps TRBD1 (5 bases). Germline loops: CDR1 ENHRY, CDR2 SYGVKD. The CDR3 consists of 13 residues. V lost 6 bases and J 4 bases, leaving 10 bases between the germline ends. As DNA, the CDR3 is TGTGCCATCAGAGGGACCCAAAATCAGCCCCAGCATTTT. This codes for CAIRGTQNQPQHF.

The chain combines TRBV18 with TRBJ2-7; 9 bases align to TRBD1. CDR1 KGHSH and CDR2 LQKENI come from the germline V gene. V shed 4 bases, J shed 2 bases, and the junction held 6 bases outside the gene matches. The CDR3 extends over 15 amino acids. The CDR3 sequence is CASSRSRQGAYEQYF. CDR3 nucleotide sequence: TGTGCCAGCTCACGGTCTCGACAGGGGGCCTACGAGCAGTACTTC.